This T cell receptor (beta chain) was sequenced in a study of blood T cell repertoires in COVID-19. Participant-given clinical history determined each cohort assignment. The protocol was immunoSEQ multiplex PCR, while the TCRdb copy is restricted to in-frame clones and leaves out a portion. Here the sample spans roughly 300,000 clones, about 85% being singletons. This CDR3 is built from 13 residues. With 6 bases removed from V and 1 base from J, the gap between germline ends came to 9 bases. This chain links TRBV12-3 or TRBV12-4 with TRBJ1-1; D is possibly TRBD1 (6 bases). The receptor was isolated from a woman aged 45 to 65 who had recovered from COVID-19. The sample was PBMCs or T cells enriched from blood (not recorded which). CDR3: CASRGTPNTEAFF. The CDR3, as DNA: TGTGCCAGCAGAGGGACACCGAACACTGAAGCTTTCTTT.